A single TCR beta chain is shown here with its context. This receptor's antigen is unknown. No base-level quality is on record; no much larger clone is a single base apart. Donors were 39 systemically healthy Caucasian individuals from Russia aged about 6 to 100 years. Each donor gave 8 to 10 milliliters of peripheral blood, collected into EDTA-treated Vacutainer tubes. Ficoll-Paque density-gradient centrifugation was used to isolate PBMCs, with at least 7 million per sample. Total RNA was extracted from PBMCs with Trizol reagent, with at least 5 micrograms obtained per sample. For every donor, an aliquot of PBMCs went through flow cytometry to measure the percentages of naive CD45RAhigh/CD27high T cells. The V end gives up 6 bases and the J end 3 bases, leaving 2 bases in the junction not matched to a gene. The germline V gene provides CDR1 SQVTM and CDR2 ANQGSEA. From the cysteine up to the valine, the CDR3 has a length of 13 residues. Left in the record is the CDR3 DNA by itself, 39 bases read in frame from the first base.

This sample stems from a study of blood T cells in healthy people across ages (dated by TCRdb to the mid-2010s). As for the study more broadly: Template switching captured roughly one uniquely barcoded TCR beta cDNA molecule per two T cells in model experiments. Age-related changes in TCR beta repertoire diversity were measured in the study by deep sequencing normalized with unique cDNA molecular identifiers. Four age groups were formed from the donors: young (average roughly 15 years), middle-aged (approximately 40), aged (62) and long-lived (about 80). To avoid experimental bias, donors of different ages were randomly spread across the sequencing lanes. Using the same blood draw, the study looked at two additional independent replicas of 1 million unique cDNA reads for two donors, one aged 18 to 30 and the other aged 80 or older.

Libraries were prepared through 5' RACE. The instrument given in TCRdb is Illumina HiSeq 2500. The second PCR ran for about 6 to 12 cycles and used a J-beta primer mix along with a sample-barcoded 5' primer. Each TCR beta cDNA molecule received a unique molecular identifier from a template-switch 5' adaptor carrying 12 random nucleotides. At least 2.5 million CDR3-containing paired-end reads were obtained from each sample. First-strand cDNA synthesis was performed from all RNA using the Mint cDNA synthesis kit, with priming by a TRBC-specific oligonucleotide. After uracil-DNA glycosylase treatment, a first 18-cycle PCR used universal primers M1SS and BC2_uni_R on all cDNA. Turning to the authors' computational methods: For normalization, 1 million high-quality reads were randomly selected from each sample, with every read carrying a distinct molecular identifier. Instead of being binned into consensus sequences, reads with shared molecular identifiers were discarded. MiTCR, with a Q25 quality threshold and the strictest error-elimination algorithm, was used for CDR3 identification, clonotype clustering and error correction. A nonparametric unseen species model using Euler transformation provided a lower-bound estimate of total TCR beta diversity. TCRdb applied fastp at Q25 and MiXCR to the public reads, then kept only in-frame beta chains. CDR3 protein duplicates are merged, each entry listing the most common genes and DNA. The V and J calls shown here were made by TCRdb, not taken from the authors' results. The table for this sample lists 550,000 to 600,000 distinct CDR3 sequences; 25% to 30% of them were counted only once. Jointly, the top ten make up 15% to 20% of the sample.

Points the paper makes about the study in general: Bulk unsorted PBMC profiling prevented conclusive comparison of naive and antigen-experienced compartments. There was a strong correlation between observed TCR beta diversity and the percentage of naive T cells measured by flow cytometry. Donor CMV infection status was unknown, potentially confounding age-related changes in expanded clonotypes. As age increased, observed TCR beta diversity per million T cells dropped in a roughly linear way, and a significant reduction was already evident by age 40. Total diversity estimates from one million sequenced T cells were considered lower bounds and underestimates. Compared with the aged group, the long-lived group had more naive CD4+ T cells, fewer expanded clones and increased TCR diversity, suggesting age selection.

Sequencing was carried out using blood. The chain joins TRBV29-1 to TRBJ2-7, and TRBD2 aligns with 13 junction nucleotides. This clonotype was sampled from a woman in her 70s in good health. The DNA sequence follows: TGCAGCGTCAGGACTAGCGGGAGCTACGAGCAGTACGTC. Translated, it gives CSVRTSGSYEQYV.